This T cell receptor (beta chain) was sequenced for a study of shared clonotypes between healthy human individuals. Method: immunoSEQ multiplex PCR; TCRdb's copy keeps in-frame clones and lacks some. The data contain some 1.4 million clones, around 97% of them singletons. A note on this clone: The antigen remains unidentified.

General study points: Across a handful of donors, naive CD4 shared 4.5% to 6%, naive CD8 over 3%, memory CD4 roughly 2.4%, memory CD8 0.4% to 0.5%.

CDR1 is SGHRS, CDR2 YFSETQ, per germline. Trimming shortened V by 5 bases and J by 0 bases, and 8 bases separated the two germline ends. This CDR3 has 13 amino acids. V gene TRBV5-1 combines with J gene TRBJ1-1; D is unresolved. This sequence originates from a man aged 30 to 39 in good health. The material sequenced was naive CD4+ T cells sorted from blood. Subset in this sample: CD45RA+ positively selected. The CDR3 DNA reads TGCGCCAGCAGGCTTATCTTGAACACTGAAGCTTTCTTT. Residues: CASRLILNTEAFF.